This T cell receptor beta chain was recorded in a study of control samples from healthy donors and cancer patients. Clones were read by immunoSEQ multiplex PCR, and TCRdb kept only the in-frame ones, dropping some. The profile shows about 54,000 clones, 95% to 97% of them singletons. The CDR3 contains 12 residues. V lost 2 bases and J 9 bases, leaving 11 bases between the germline ends. Germline V lookup: CDR1 SGHAT, CDR2 FQNNGV. This TCR came from a woman aged 25 to 39 in good health. V and J are TRBV11-2 and TRBJ2-7; D possibly corresponds to TRBD2 (6 bases). Sequenced material: blood. The CDR3 is CASSLTSGGQYF. DNA of the CDR3: TGTGCCAGCAGCTTAACTTCCGGGGGGCAGTACTTC. Full variable domain (rest looked up from reference TRBV11-2 and TRBJ2-7): EAGVAQSPRYKIIEKRQSVAFWCNPISGHATLYWYQQILGQGPKLLIQFQNNGVVDDSQLPKDRFSAERLKGVDSTLKIQPAKLEDSAVYLCASSLTSGGQYFGPGTRLTVT.